The rows below give T cell receptor beta chains drawn from one sample of a study of monozygotic twins with inflammatory bowel disease. Following a re-call of the 5' RACE reads, TCRdb has one entry per CDR3 protein and lacks DNA. The sample table includes 200,000 to 250,000 distinct CDR3 sequences. What was sequenced was blood. These receptor sequences come from a human donor with ulcerative colitis or Crohn's disease, or a healthy co-twin of an affected twin (not recorded which). Each CDR3 is given with its conserved first and last residue.

v_gene,j_gene,CDR3aa
TRBV4-3,TRBJ1-2,CASSQDLGRGRDGYTF
TRBV6-1,TRBJ2-4,CASSEEQGIKNIQYF
TRBV20-1,TRBJ2-1,CSARLAGFLNEQFF
TRBV5-1,TRBJ1-1,CASSSDRGGTEAFF
TRBV2,TRBJ2-5,CASTLTGSGETQYF
TRBV3-1,TRBJ2-1,CASSQGPYNEQFF
TRBV5-1,TRBJ2-1,CASSLERLAGNNEQFF
TRBV2,TRBJ1-1,CASSEGGDYTEAFF
TRBV10-3,TRBJ2-3,CAISEPTRTDTQYF
TRBV19,TRBJ2-5,CASSMKNRETQYF
TRBV12-3/TRBV12-4,TRBJ1-1,CASSRARWGTEAFF
TRBV18,TRBJ2-1,CASSLRTGGRDEQFF
TRBV3-1,TRBJ2-5,CASSHGLETQYF
TRBV5-1,TRBJ1-1,CASSLQGSGDTEAFF